Sequencing of this TCR beta chain was carried out in a study of T cell clones after liver transplantation. This clone was observed once. This CDR3 is built from 12 residues. V was cut by 4 bases and J by 2 bases, with 6 bases left in between. In germline, CDR1 is SGHTA, CDR2 FQGNSA. Libraries were prepared by immunoSEQ multiplex PCR; TCRdb keeps only in-frame clonotypes and omits some of them. Of around 120,000 clones listed, around nine tenths are singletons. Sequences were derived from CD4+ T cells from blood, sampled 12 months after liver transplant. This chain uses TRBV7-2 with TRBJ2-7; D unclear. The receptor was isolated from a human patient who received a liver transplant. The T cells may come from the graft donor. Written as DNA, the CDR3 is TGTGCCAGCAGCTCACGGACCTACGAGCAGTACTTC. Protein product: CASSSRTYEQYF.